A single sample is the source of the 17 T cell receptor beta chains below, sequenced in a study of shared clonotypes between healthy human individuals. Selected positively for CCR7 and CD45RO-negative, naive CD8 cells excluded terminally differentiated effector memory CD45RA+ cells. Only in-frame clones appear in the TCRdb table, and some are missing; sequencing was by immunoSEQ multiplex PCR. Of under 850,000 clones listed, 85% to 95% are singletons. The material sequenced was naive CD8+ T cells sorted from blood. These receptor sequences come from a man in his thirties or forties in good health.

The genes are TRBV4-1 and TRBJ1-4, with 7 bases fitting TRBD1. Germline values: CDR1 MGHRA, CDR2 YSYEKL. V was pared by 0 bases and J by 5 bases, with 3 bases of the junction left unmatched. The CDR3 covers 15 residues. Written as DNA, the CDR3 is TGCGCCAGCAGCCAAGATTCGGACAGGAATGAAAAACTGTTTTTT. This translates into CASSQDSDRNEKLFF.

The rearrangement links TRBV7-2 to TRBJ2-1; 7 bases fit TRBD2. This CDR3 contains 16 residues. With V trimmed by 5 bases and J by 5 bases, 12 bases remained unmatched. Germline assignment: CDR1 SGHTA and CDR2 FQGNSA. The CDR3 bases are TGTGCCAGCAGCCGCCTATGGGCGGGAGTAAACAATGAGCAGTTCTTC. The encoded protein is CASSRLWAGVNNEQFF.

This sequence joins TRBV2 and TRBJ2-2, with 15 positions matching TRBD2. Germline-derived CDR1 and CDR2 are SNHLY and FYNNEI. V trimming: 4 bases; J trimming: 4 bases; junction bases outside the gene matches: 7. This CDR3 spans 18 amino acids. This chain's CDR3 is CASSGTSGRASSTGELFF. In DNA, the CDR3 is TGTGCCAGCAGTGGGACTAGCGGGAGGGCCTCGAGCACCGGGGAGCTGTTTTTT.

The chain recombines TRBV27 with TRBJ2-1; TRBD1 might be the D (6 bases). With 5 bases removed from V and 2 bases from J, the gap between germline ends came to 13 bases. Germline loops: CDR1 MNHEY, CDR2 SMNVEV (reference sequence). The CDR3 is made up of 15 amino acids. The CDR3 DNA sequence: TGTGCCAGCAGTACTGGGACAAGGGCCTACAATGAGCAGTTCTTC. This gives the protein CASSTGTRAYNEQFF.

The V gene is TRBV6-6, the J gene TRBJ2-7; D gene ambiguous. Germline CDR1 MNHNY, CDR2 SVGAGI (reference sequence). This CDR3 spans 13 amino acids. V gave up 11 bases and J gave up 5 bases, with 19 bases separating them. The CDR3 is CAGRTSESDEQYF. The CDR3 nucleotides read TGTGCCGGCCGCACAAGCGAGAGTGACGAGCAGTACTTC.

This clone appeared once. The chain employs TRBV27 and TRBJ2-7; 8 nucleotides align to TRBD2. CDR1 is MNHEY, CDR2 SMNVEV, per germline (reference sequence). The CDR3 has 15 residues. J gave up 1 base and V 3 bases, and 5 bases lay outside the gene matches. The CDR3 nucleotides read TGTGCCAGCAGTTTTGACCCTAGCGGGTCCTACGAGCAGTACTTC. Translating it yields CASSFDPSGSYEQYF.

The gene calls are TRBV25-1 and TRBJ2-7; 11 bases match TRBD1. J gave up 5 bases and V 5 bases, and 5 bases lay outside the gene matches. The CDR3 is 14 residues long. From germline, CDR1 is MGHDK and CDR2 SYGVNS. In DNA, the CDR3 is TGTGCCAGCAGTACCAGGGACAGGGGGGACGAGCAGTACTTC. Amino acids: CASSTRDRGDEQYF.

CDR3 loop: CASSTVGNPEKLFF. The CDR3 nucleotides read TGCGCCAGCAGTACGGTGGGGAATCCTGAAAAACTGTTTTTT. The chain combines TRBV5-1 with TRBJ1-4; D gene uncertain. CDR3 length: 14 residues. Germline values: CDR1 SGHRS, CDR2 YFSETQ. Trimming cost V 5 bases and J 7 bases, with 15 bases left between them. The complete variable domain, with remaining parts taken from reference TRBV5-1 and TRBJ1-4, reads KAGVTQTPRYLIKTRGQQVTLSCSPISGHRSVSWYQQTPGQGLQFLFEYFSETQRNKGNFPGRFSGRQFSNSRSEMNVSTLELGDSALYLCASSTVGNPEKLFFGSGTQLSVL.

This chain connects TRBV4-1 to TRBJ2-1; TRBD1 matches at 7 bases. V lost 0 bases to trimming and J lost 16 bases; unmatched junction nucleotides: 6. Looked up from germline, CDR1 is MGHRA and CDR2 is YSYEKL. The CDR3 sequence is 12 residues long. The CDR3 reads CASSQDWDSQFF. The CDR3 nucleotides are TGCGCCAGCAGCCAAGATTGGGACAGCCAATTCTTC.

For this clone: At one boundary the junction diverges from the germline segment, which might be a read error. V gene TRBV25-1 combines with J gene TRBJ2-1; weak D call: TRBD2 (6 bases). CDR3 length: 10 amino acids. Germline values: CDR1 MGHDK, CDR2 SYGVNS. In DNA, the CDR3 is TGTGCCAGCGAGAAGGAGGGAACTATCTTC. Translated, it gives CASEKEGTIF.

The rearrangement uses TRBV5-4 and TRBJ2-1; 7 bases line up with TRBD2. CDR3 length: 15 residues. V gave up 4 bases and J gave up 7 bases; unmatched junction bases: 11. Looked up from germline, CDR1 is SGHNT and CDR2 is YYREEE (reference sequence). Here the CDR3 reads CASSGRTGGGNEQFF. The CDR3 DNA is TGTGCCAGCAGCGGCCGGACTGGGGGGGGAAATGAGCAGTTCTTC.

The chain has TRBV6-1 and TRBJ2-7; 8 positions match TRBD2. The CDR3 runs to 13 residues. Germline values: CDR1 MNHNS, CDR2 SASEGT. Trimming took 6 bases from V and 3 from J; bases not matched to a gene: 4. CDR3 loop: CASRLAADYEQYF. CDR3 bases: TGTGCCAGCAGACTAGCGGCTGACTACGAGCAGTACTTC.

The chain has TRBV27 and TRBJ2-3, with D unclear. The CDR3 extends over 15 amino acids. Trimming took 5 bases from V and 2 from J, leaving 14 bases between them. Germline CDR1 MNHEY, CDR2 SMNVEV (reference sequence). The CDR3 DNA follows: TGTGCCAGCAGTCCCCGACCCTCTCCCACAGATACGCAGTATTTT. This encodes CASSPRPSPTDTQYF.

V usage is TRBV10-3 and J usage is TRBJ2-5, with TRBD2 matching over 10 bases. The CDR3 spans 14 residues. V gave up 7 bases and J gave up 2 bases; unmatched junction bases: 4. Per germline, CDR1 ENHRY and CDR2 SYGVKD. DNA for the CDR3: TGTGCCATCAAGGAGACTAGCGGGCAAGAGACCCAGTACTTC. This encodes CAIKETSGQETQYF.

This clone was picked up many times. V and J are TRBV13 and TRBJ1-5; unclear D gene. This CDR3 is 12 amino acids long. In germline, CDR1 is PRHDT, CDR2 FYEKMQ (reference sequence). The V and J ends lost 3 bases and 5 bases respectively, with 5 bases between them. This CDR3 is CASSFVDQPQHF. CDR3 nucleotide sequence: TGTGCCAGCAGCTTTGTGGATCAGCCCCAGCATTTT.

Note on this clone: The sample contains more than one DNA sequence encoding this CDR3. The CDR3 DNA is TGTGCCAGCAGCCTGCTCACCGGGGAGCTGTTTTTT. Its protein product is CASSLLTGELFF. The V call is TRBV28, the J call TRBJ2-2; no definite D call. This CDR3 region has 12 residues. The ends were cut back, 6 bases at V and 4 bases at J, with 6 bases in the middle. Germline V gene lookup returns CDR1 MDHEN and CDR2 SYDVKM.

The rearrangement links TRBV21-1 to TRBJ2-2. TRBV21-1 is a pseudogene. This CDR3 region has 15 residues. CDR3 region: CASPTACANTGELFF. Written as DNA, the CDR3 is TGTGCCAGCCCCACAGCGTGCGCGAACACCGGGGAGCTGTTTTTT.